This entry is about one T cell receptor beta chain. In the original workflow: Reference gene primer amplification gave estimated nucleated cell counts. Libraries were prepared by immunoSEQ multiplex PCR; TCRdb keeps only in-frame clonotypes and omits some of them. That table is the source of V, J and clone size, and D and trimming were worked out from the DNA. The repertoire holds some 86,000 clones, with over 65% as singletons. After removal of 8 bases from V and 8 bases from J, the junction contained 15 bases not matched to a gene. CDR1 MGHDK and CDR2 SYGVNS come from the germline V gene. There are 18 residues in the CDR3. This sample was taken from a study of blood T cell repertoires in COVID-19. Study information: Both acute and convalescent COVID-19 samples were obtained from the United States, Italy and Spain. Nucleic acid was either cDNA or gDNA, and it came from T cells, B-cell-depleted T cells, or PBMCs.

The clonotype comes from a woman in her 70s with acute or convalescent COVID-19. Material for sequencing was peripheral blood. This chain joins TRBV25-1 and TRBJ2-1; TRBD2 aligns across 16 bases. The CDR3 DNA reads as TGTGCCAGCGGGGACAGGGGACTAGCGGGAGGGCCCAGGGATGAGCAGTTCTTC. Protein product: CASGDRGLAGGPRDEQFF. The full variable domain, its missing parts supplied by reference TRBV25-1 and TRBJ2-1, is EADIYQTPRYLVIGTGKKITLECSQTMGHDKMYWYQQDPGMELHLIHYSYGVNSTEKGDLSSESTVSRIRTEHFPLTLESARPSHTSQYLCASGDRGLAGGPRDEQFFGPGTRLTVL.